One sample yielded the 24 T cell receptor beta chains listed below, sequenced in a study of blood T cell repertoires in COVID-19. The repertoire was sequenced with immunoSEQ multiplex PCR; TCRdb's copy has only in-frame clones and lacks some. Of tens of thousands of clones detected, about 90% appear once; the ten largest clones hold approximately 4.3%. The sequenced sample was peripheral blood. The receptors derive from a man aged 55 to 70 with acute or convalescent COVID-19.

The chain is built from TRBV7-8 and TRBJ1-1; the D is unclear. CDR1 SGHVS and CDR2 FQNEAQ come from the germline V gene. With 1 base removed from V and 1 base from J, the gap between germline ends came to 7 bases. There are 14 residues in the CDR3. The CDR3 reads CASSLVSGNTEAFF. The CDR3, as DNA: TGTGCCAGCAGCTTAGTATCAGGGAACACTGAAGCTTTCTTT.

CDR3 region: CASSLEGRGIAKNIQYF. CDR3 nucleotide sequence: TGTGCCAGCAGCTTGGAGGGCAGGGGAATAGCCAAAAACATTCAGTACTTC. V gene TRBV5-4 combines with J gene TRBJ2-4; perhaps TRBD1 as D (6 bases). CDR1 is SGHNT and CDR2 is YYREEE in the germline V gene (reference sequence). V lost 0 bases and J lost 0, with 13 bases in between. CDR3 length: 17 amino acids.

This chain links TRBV19 with TRBJ2-7; a weak D match, TRBD2 (6 bases). CDR1 LNHDA and CDR2 SQIVND come from the germline V gene (reference sequence). V lost 3 bases and J lost 1, with 13 bases in between. The CDR3 runs to 15 residues. The DNA of the CDR3 is TGTGCCAGTAGTATTAAGGAGGGGAGGTCCTACGAGCAGTACTTC. Translated: CASSIKEGRSYEQYF. Full variable domain (rest looked up from reference TRBV19 and TRBJ2-7): DGGITQSPKYLFRKEGQNVTLSCEQNLNHDAMYWYRQDPGQGLRLIYYSQIVNDFQKGDIAEGYSVSREKKESFPLTVTSAQKNPTAFYLCASSIKEGRSYEQYFGPGTRLTVT.

The table lists this clone with a count of one. Other DNA sequences within the sample encode an identical CDR3. The J gene is TRBJ1-1, the V gene TRBV6-5, with a possible D match to TRBD1 (6 bases). V dropped 0 bases and J dropped 2 bases, with 10 bases sitting between them. CDR3 length equals 15 residues. Germline CDR1 is MNHEY and CDR2 is SVGAGI. CDR3 nucleotides: TGTGCCAGCAGTTACTCCGCCAGGGGTAACACTGAAGCTTTCTTT. As protein: CASSYSARGNTEAFF.

The chain is built from TRBV9 and TRBJ2-1; TRBD2 agrees at 11 bases. V lost 4 bases to trimming and J lost 7 bases; unmatched junction nucleotides: 13. The CDR3 loop spans 17 amino acids. The germline CDR1 and CDR2 sequences are SGDLS and YYNGEE. The CDR3 DNA follows: TGTGCCAGCAGCTCTAGGGGTGGTAGCGGGAGGGGAAATGAGCAGTTCTTC. Amino acids: CASSSRGGSGRGNEQFF. The full variable domain, its missing parts supplied by reference TRBV9 and TRBJ2-1, is DSGVTQTPKHLITATGQRVTLRCSPRSGDLSVYWYQQSLDQGLQFLIQYYNGEERAKGNILERFSAQQFPDLHSELNLSSLELGDSALYFCASSSRGGSGRGNEQFFGPGTRLTVL.

The V gene is TRBV11-3, the J gene TRBJ2-1; 10 bases agree with TRBD2. The germline gives CDR1 SGHNT, CDR2 YENEEA. The CDR3 extends over 14 amino acids. The junction had 9 bases not matched to a gene; V was cut back by 8 bases and J by 8 bases. The CDR3 loop is CASSRGLASHEQFF. The CDR3 bases are TGTGCCAGCTCCCGGGGACTAGCGTCGCATGAGCAGTTCTTC.

The chain links TRBV9 to TRBJ2-4; D is possibly TRBD2 (5 bases). Looked up from germline, CDR1 is SGDLS and CDR2 is YYNGEE. CDR3 size: 15 residues. Trimming took 0 bases from V and 9 from J, leaving 16 bases between them. This CDR3 is CASSVAGTSNSIQYF. The CDR3 bases are TGTGCCAGCAGCGTAGCTGGAACTAGTAATAGCATTCAGTACTTC. The entire variable domain, with the rest obtained from reference TRBV9 and TRBJ2-4, is as follows: DSGVTQTPKHLITATGQRVTLRCSPRSGDLSVYWYQQSLDQGLQFLIQYYNGEERAKGNILERFSAQQFPDLHSELNLSSLELGDSALYFCASSVAGTSNSIQYFGAGTRLSVL.

V usage is TRBV5-4 and J usage is TRBJ2-3, with 13 bases fitting TRBD2. V shed 0 bases, J shed 1 base, and the junction held 2 bases outside the gene matches. From germline, CDR1 is SGHNT and CDR2 YYREEE (reference sequence). The CDR3 runs 17 residues. CDR3 nucleotides: TGTGCCAGCAGCTTGGGAGGACTAGCGGGAGGCACAGATACGCAGTATTTT. Protein product: CASSLGGLAGGTDTQYF.

This chain joins TRBV30 and TRBJ2-7; 13 bases map to TRBD2. V shed 4 bases and J 2 bases; nucleotides not matched to a gene: 5. The germline V gene has CDR1 GTSNPN and CDR2 SVGIG (reference sequence). This CDR3 comprises 15 residues. CDR3 in amino acids: CAWTRLAGGPYEQYF. DNA for the CDR3: TGTGCCTGGACCCGACTAGCGGGAGGACCCTACGAGCAGTACTTC.

This clone was observed a handful of times. The chain recombines TRBV27 with TRBJ2-1; D might be TRBD2 (6 bases). This CDR3 has 14 residues. The germline V and J ends were trimmed by 6 bases and 4 bases, with 13 bases remaining between them. Germline V gene data show CDR1 as MNHEY and CDR2 as SMNVEV (reference sequence). CDR3 region: CASSPRGRYNEQFF. The CDR3 DNA is TGTGCCAGCAGCCCTCGGGGGAGGTACAATGAGCAGTTCTTC.

The gene calls are TRBV3-1 (or the pseudogene TRBV3-2) and TRBJ2-7; 8 nucleotides agree with TRBD2. This CDR3 contains 15 residues. Per the germline V gene, CDR1 is LGHDT and CDR2 is YNNKEL (reference sequence). Germline trimming cut 4 bases from V and 2 bases from J; bases unmatched to any gene: 7. The CDR3 DNA follows: TGTGCCAGCAGCCTAGCGGGACTAGGGCCCTACGAGCAGTACTTC. Protein product: CASSLAGLGPYEQYF.

The gene calls are TRBV19 and TRBJ1-1, with TRBD1 identical over 8 bases. Germline V gives CDR1 LNHDA, CDR2 SQIVND (reference sequence). Losses at the gene ends were 7 bases for V and 5 bases for J; bases not matched to a gene: 18. This CDR3 contains 17 residues. The DNA for the CDR3 is TGTGCCAGTACTCCAGGAGGACAGGGACGTCTGAGTACTGAAGCTTTCTTT. Amino acid sequence: CASTPGGQGRLSTEAFF.

This CDR3 reads CASGDTEAFF. CDR3 nucleotides: TGTGCCAGTGGAGACACTGAAGCTTTCTTT. The rearrangement joins TRBV19 to TRBJ1-1; the D is unclear. This CDR3 region has 10 residues. V lost 8 bases, J lost 3 bases, and 4 bases lay in between. In germline, CDR1 is LNHDA, CDR2 SQIVND (reference sequence).

The CDR3: CASSYSPGRAYEQYF. The CDR3 DNA reads TGTGCCAGCAGTTACTCACCGGGCAGGGCCTACGAGCAGTACTTC. The rearrangement links TRBV6-5 to TRBJ2-7; TRBD1 might be the D (5 bases). The ends were cut back, 0 bases at V and 2 bases at J, with 11 bases in the middle. CDR1 and CDR2 from the germline V gene are MNHEY and SVGAGI. This CDR3 contains 15 residues.

This CDR3 is CAISRTGQTEAFF. CDR3 in DNA: TGTGCCATCAGCCGGACAGGGCAAACTGAAGCTTTCTTT. The chain carries TRBV10-3 and TRBJ1-1, with 8 positions matching TRBD1. The V and J ends lost 6 bases and 5 bases, in that order; junction bases with no gene match: 5. Germline V gives CDR1 ENHRY, CDR2 SYGVKD. The CDR3 totals 13 residues.

CDR3 loop: CASSMRDEAFF. The CDR3 DNA reads as TGTGCCAGTAGTATGCGGGATGAAGCTTTCTTT. The chain uses TRBV19 and TRBJ1-1, with D uncertain. CDR1 LNHDA and CDR2 SQIVND come from the germline V gene (reference sequence). CDR3 length equals 11 residues. V lost 3 bases and J 7 bases, leaving 6 bases between the germline ends.

This clone was observed a few times. The genes are TRBV11-2 and TRBJ1-2; maybe TRBD1 (6 bases). CDR3 length: 14 amino acids. In germline, CDR1 is SGHAT, CDR2 FQNNGV. Trimming stripped 2 bases from V and 4 bases from J, with 11 bases between. The CDR3 bases are TGTGCCAGCAGCTTACTGGGGGCGTCCTATGGCTACACCTTC. Translation gives CASSLLGASYGYTF.

The rearrangement uses TRBV28 and TRBJ2-1; TRBD1 aligns across 10 bases. Trimming cost V 8 bases and J 6 bases; bases outside gene matches: 7. The CDR3 is 14 amino acids. Germline CDR1 is MDHEN and CDR2 is SYDVKM. The CDR3 region is CASSSWDRGNEQFF. The CDR3, as DNA: TGTGCCAGCTCCTCCTGGGACAGGGGCAATGAGCAGTTCTTC.

The chain couples TRBV28 to TRBJ2-1, with 12 bases lining up with TRBD2. CDR3 length equals 19 residues. V was clipped by 3 bases and J by 0 bases; unmatched bases: 9. Germline values: CDR1 MDHEN, CDR2 SYDVKM. CDR3 in amino acids: CASSFGGLAGFRSYNEQFF. CDR3 nucleotide sequence: TGTGCCAGCAGTTTTGGAGGACTAGCGGGATTCCGCTCCTACAATGAGCAGTTCTTC.

This chain links TRBV4-2 with TRBJ2-2; possibly TRBD2 for D (6 bases). The V end lost 2 bases, the J end lost 6 bases, and 16 bases lay between the germline ends. CDR3 length: 16 residues. CDR1 and CDR2 (germline): LGHNA, YNFKEQ. CDR3: CASSQQPSVGSGELFF. For the CDR3, the DNA is TGTGCCAGCAGCCAACAACCTAGCGTGGGGTCCGGGGAGCTGTTTTTT.

The chain has TRBV4-2 and TRBJ1-5; unclear D gene. This CDR3 spans 13 amino acids. Germline CDR1 LGHNA, CDR2 YNFKEQ. The ends were cut back, 0 bases at V and 5 bases at J, with 5 bases in the middle. The CDR3 sequence is CASSQDLDQPQHF. CDR3 in DNA: TGTGCCAGCAGCCAAGATCTCGATCAGCCCCAGCATTTT.

The chain employs TRBV28 and TRBJ2-1; no clear D. The germline gives CDR1 MDHEN, CDR2 SYDVKM. The CDR3 has 12 amino acids. The V end lost 5 bases, the J end lost 3 bases, and 5 bases lay between the germline ends. CDR3 nucleotide sequence: TGTGCCAGCAGTCCATTCTACAATGAGCAGTTCTTC. This gives the protein CASSPFYNEQFF.

The chain employs TRBV5-1 and TRBJ2-1; unclear D gene. The CDR3 is made up of 17 amino acids. Looked up from germline, CDR1 is SGHRS and CDR2 is YFSETQ. V was trimmed by 3 bases and J by 4 bases, leaving 20 bases between them. The CDR3 nucleotides are TGCGCCAGCAGCTGGGCTAAGGATCCCAACTTATACAATGAGCAGTTCTTC. This gives the protein CASSWAKDPNLYNEQFF.

The rearrangement links TRBV6-5 to TRBJ2-3; a weak D match, TRBD2 (6 bases). This CDR3 is 11 amino acids long. Deletions cut 10 bases from V and 5 bases from J, with 10 bases between. CDR1 and CDR2 (germline): MNHEY, SVGAGI. CDR3 sequence: CATGAGDTQYF. The CDR3 DNA reads as TGTGCCACCGGAGCGGGAGATACGCAGTATTTT.